This T cell receptor (beta chain) was sequenced during a study of Graves' ophthalmopathy and Graves' hyperthyroidism. Study summary: The blood sample was drawn at first diagnosis and before any treatment.

Exclusion applied to patients with other autoimmune diseases, uncontrolled infections, pregnancy or lactation. The authors amplified TCR beta CDR3 regions, and they did so from RNA transcripts for repertoire sequencing. The library came from an HTBI-primed first-round RT-PCR and a second-round multiplex PCR. TCRdb ran MiXCR on the multiplex PCR reads and lists one entry per CDR3 protein. The table includes hundreds of thousands of distinct CDR3 sequences, 45% detected once. This clonotype was observed a handful of times. Antigen specificity is unknown. The study, taken as a whole, reports: Detected in blood as well were most expanded thyroid clonotypes with frequency above 0.001. For separating ophthalmopathy from stable hyperthyroidism, a 13-signature model gave approximately 90% sensitivity and about 82% specificity.

Sequencing input: peripheral blood. The clonotype originates from an adult man with Graves' ophthalmopathy.

The CDR3 bases are TGTGCCAGTAGTTCACCGGGACAGGGGGCTAGATACGAGCAGTACTTC. Its protein product is CASSSPGQGARYEQYF. This chain uses TRBV19 with TRBJ2-7; 12 bases align to TRBD1. The CDR3 runs to 16 residues. Per germline, CDR1 LNHDA and CDR2 SQIVND (reference sequence). V lost 5 bases to trimming and J lost 4 bases; unmatched junction nucleotides: 9.